One sample yielded the 23 T cell receptor beta chains listed below, sequenced in a study of shared clonotypes between healthy human individuals. The protocol was immunoSEQ multiplex PCR, while the TCRdb copy is restricted to in-frame clones and leaves out a portion. Altogether about 2 million clones are present, just under 95% being singletons, with the ten largest covering 1.2%. Naive CD8 populations comprised CD45RO-negative cells positively selected for CCR7, excluding terminally differentiated effector memory CD45RA+ cells. The sequencing sample was made of naive CD8+ T cells sorted from blood. These receptors all come from a young man in good health.

The chain combines TRBV7-9 with TRBJ1-1; maybe TRBD1 (6 bases). Germline assignment: CDR1 SEHNR and CDR2 FQNEAQ (reference sequence). This CDR3 contains 15 residues. The V gene lost 0 bases and the J gene lost 6 bases, with 14 bases spanning the gap. CDR3 sequence (DNA): TGTGCCAGCAGCTTAGCGAGGGGGTTATCGGCTGAAGCTTTCTTT. It yields the protein CASSLARGLSAEAFF.

In its sample, this clone was seen a few times. The rearrangement uses TRBV13 and TRBJ2-7; tentatively, D is TRBD1 (7 bases). The CDR3 runs to 13 residues. V was shortened by 5 bases and J by 3 bases, with 11 bases between the two germline ends. The V gene's germline CDR1 is PRHDT and CDR2 FYEKMQ (reference sequence). The CDR3 sequence: CASSGGTDYEQYF. The CDR3 bases are TGTGCCAGCAGCGGAGGGACAGACTACGAGCAGTACTTC.

V is TRBV5-6 and J is TRBJ2-7; TRBD2 aligns across 7 bases. Losses at the gene ends were 5 bases for V and 2 bases for J; bases not matched to a gene: 10. The CDR3 contains 15 residues. Germline values: CDR1 SGHDT, CDR2 YYEEEE. The CDR3 sequence is CASSQGGEGPYEQYF. Written as DNA, the CDR3 is TGTGCCAGCAGTCAGGGAGGGGAGGGCCCCTACGAGCAGTACTTC.

This chain links TRBV7-9 with TRBJ2-3, with D uncertain. V lost 6 bases to trimming and J lost 3 bases, with 19 bases between them. The CDR3 totals 16 residues. The germline CDR1 and CDR2 sequences are SEHNR and FQNEAQ (reference sequence). CDR3 region: CASSQPPGLGTDTQYF. DNA of the CDR3: TGTGCCAGCAGTCAACCCCCGGGCTTAGGGACAGATACGCAGTATTTT.

This chain links TRBV27 with TRBJ2-7, with a possible D match to TRBD2 (5 bases). Trimming stripped 6 bases from V and 2 bases from J, with 17 bases between. This CDR3 contains 15 residues. Germline lookup yields CDR1 MNHEY and CDR2 SMNVEV (reference sequence). The CDR3 reads CASSLKGRGTYEQYF. In DNA, the CDR3 is TGTGCCAGCAGCTTGAAGGGTCGGGGTACCTACGAGCAGTACTTC.

The rearrangement joins TRBV5-1 to TRBJ2-5; D call uncertain. Trimming left V 0 bases short and J 3 bases short, with 12 bases between. The CDR3 has 15 amino acids. The germline V gene has CDR1 SGHRS and CDR2 YFSETQ. CDR3 loop: CASSLAFPLEETQYF. CDR3 nucleotide sequence: TGCGCCAGCAGCTTGGCCTTCCCCCTCGAAGAGACCCAGTACTTC.

The chain carries TRBV4-3 and TRBJ1-5; maybe TRBD1 (6 bases). Germline CDR1 is LGHNA and CDR2 is YSLEER. There are 14 residues in the CDR3. The V end was cut by 0 bases, the J end by 11 bases, with 14 bases between. The CDR3 protein is CASSQDRGHPAQHF. The CDR3 bases are TGCGCCAGCAGCCAAGACCGGGGACATCCAGCCCAGCATTTT.

In its sample, this clone was seen many times. V gene TRBV4-1 combines with J gene TRBJ2-7; D ambiguous. Trimming left V 4 bases short and J 3 bases short, with 13 bases between. The CDR3 contains 14 residues. CDR1 and CDR2 from the germline V gene are MGHRA and YSYEKL. CDR3 residues: CASSLRDTHYEQYF. CDR3 DNA sequence: TGCGCCAGCAGCCTCCGCGACACGCACTACGAGCAGTACTTC.

J is TRBJ2-7 and V is TRBV18; D might be TRBD1 (6 bases). There are 14 residues in the CDR3. The germline gives CDR1 KGHSH, CDR2 LQKENI. V lost 5 bases to trimming and J lost 3 bases, with 14 bases between them. The CDR3 DNA is TGTGCCAGCTCAGGGGGCGAGGCGTTCTACGAGCAGTACTTC. Protein product: CASSGGEAFYEQYF.

This chain connects TRBV30 to TRBJ2-3; no firm D call. The germline gives CDR1 GTSNPN, CDR2 SVGIG (reference sequence). The CDR3 has 13 residues. Trimming removed 2 bases from V and 3 bases from J, with 9 bases in between. For the CDR3, the DNA is TGTGCCTGGAGTTTTAGTGGTACAGATACGCAGTATTTT. Its translation is CAWSFSGTDTQYF.

The chain employs TRBV6-1 and TRBJ1-1; D gene unclear. The length of the CDR3 is 17 residues. V lost 0 bases to trimming and J lost 0 bases, with 14 bases between them. Germline loops: CDR1 MNHNS, CDR2 SASEGT. CDR3 DNA sequence: TGTGCCAGCAGTGAAGCCCCGGGCACCACGATGAACACTGAAGCTTTCTTT. Residues: CASSEAPGTTMNTEAFF.

This sequence joins TRBV4-1 and TRBJ2-1; TRBD2 is a possible D gene (5 bases). V gave up 4 bases and J gave up 9 bases, with 22 bases separating them. This CDR3 spans 16 amino acids. CDR1 MGHRA and CDR2 YSYEKL come from the germline V gene. In nucleotides, the CDR3 is TGCGCCAGCAGCCTCCTGTCGGGGAACCCCCGGGGTGAGCAGTTCTTC. Translating gives CASSLLSGNPRGEQFF.

The J gene is TRBJ2-7, the V gene TRBV10-2, with D perhaps matching TRBD1 (6 bases). The germline V gene has CDR1 WSHSY and CDR2 SAAADI. V was clipped by 6 bases and J by 6 bases, with 18 bases between them. CDR3 size: 14 residues. The CDR3 nucleotides read TGCGCCAGCAGCCCTGGACAGCTATTCGGCGAGCAGTACTTC. Translation: CASSPGQLFGEQYF.

A word on this clone: This sample also contains other DNA sequences that code for the same CDR3. The rearrangement joins TRBV5-4 to TRBJ1-1; D is undetermined. This CDR3 comprises 12 residues. CDR1 and CDR2 (germline): SGHNT, YYREEE (reference sequence). V was trimmed by 1 base and J by 5 bases, leaving 6 bases between them. The CDR3 loop reads CASSLPGTEAFF. The CDR3 DNA is TGTGCCAGCAGCTTGCCGGGTACTGAAGCTTTCTTT.

In regard to this clone: The sample holds other DNA sequences that translate to the same CDR3. V gene TRBV30 combines with J gene TRBJ2-7; D is tentatively TRBD1 or TRBD2 (5 bases each). The CDR3 loop spans 12 amino acids. Germline-derived CDR1 and CDR2 are GTSNPN and SVGIG (reference sequence). V gave up 3 bases and J gave up 1 base, with 7 bases separating them. The CDR3 reads CAWSGASYEQYF. CDR3 bases: TGTGCCTGGAGCGGGGCTTCCTACGAGCAGTACTTC. Combining the CDR3 with reference TRBV30 and TRBJ2-7 gives the whole variable domain SQTIHQWPATLVQPVGSPLSLECTVEGTSNPNLYWYRQAAGRGLQLLFYSVGIGQISSEVPQNLSASRPQDRQFILSSKKLLLSDSGFYLCAWSGASYEQYFGPGTRLTVT.

The CDR3 coding sequence is TGTGCCAGCAGCACCAGGGACAGGGAATGGAAACTGTTTTTT. Translation: CASSTRDREWKLFF. The rearrangement uses TRBV21-1 and TRBJ1-4; the tabulated D call, TRBD1, remains unverified against the DNA. TRBV21-1 is an annotated pseudogene. The CDR3 sequence is 14 residues long.

The CDR3 nucleotides read TGTGCCAGCACCCAAGGAGGGGGGAACTATGGCTACACCTTC. Its protein product is CASTQGGGNYGYTF. The chain is built from TRBV9 and TRBJ1-2; a possible D gene is TRBD1 (6 bases). The CDR3 contains 14 residues. The germline V gene encodes CDR1 SGDLS and CDR2 YYNGEE. With 6 bases removed from V and 2 bases from J, the gap between germline ends came to 14 bases.

As to this clone: At the DNA level, this CDR3 is encoded by other sequences in the same sample as well. The chain has TRBV30 and TRBJ2-6; D call uncertain. V dropped 2 bases and J dropped 0 bases, with 5 bases sitting between them. The CDR3 extends over 14 amino acids. Germline V gene data show CDR1 as GTSNPN and CDR2 as SVGIG (reference sequence). The CDR3 nucleotides are TGTGCCTGGAGTTTGGGCTCTGGGGCCAACGTCCTGACTTTC. Its protein product is CAWSLGSGANVLTF. The variable domain in full, completed from reference TRBV30 and TRBJ2-6, reads SQTIHQWPATLVQPVGSPLSLECTVEGTSNPNLYWYRQAAGRGLQLLFYSVGIGQISSEVPQNLSASRPQDRQFILSSKKLLLSDSGFYLCAWSLGSGANVLTFGAGSRLTVL.

The V call is TRBV4-1, the J call TRBJ2-7, with D possibly called TRBD1 or TRBD2 (6 bases each). The germline V and J ends were trimmed by 1 base and 5 bases, with 15 bases remaining between them. The CDR3 has 15 amino acids. The V gene's germline CDR1 is MGHRA and CDR2 YSYEKL. CDR3 in amino acids: CASSQVGGTFNEQYF. For the CDR3, the DNA is TGCGCCAGCAGCCAAGTAGGCGGGACATTTAACGAGCAGTACTTC.

The chain is built from TRBV7-9 and TRBJ2-7; 10 bases align to TRBD2. The CDR3 contains 15 residues. V was pared by 0 bases and J by 4 bases, with 3 bases of the junction left unmatched. Germline V gene sequence: CDR1 SEHNR, CDR2 FQNEAQ (reference sequence). The DNA for the CDR3 is TGTGCCAGCAGCTTAGCGGTAGCGGGGGGATACGAGCAGTACTTC. Translation: CASSLAVAGGYEQYF.

This rearrangement joins TRBV18 to TRBJ2-7; D might be TRBD2 (6 bases). Germline V gives CDR1 KGHSH, CDR2 LQKENI. CDR3 size: 16 residues. Between the trimmed V and J ends, which lost 4 bases and 1 base, there was a span of 17 bases. Written as DNA, the CDR3 is TGTGCCAGCTCACTTACGGGACTTAGGGGTTCCTACGAGCAGTACTTC. Translated, it gives CASSLTGLRGSYEQYF.

This rearrangement joins TRBV10-3 to TRBJ1-5; no firm D call. Germline lookup yields CDR1 ENHRY and CDR2 SYGVKD. Trimming removed 10 bases from V and 9 bases from J, with 13 bases in between. There are 11 residues in the CDR3. CDR3 nucleotide sequence: TGTGCCAGGAAGGATCTTTGGCCCCAGCATTTT. It codes for CARKDLWPQHF.

This clone was observed once. V gene TRBV6-5 combines with J gene TRBJ2-7; possible D gene TRBD2, 5 bases. Germline loops: CDR1 MNHEY, CDR2 SVGAGI. CDR3 length: 13 amino acids. Trimming took off 1 base at V and 3 bases at J, with 7 bases between the two ends. As DNA, the CDR3 is TGTGCCAGCAGTTACTTCCGGGACTACGAGCAGTACTTC. Residues: CASSYFRDYEQYF.